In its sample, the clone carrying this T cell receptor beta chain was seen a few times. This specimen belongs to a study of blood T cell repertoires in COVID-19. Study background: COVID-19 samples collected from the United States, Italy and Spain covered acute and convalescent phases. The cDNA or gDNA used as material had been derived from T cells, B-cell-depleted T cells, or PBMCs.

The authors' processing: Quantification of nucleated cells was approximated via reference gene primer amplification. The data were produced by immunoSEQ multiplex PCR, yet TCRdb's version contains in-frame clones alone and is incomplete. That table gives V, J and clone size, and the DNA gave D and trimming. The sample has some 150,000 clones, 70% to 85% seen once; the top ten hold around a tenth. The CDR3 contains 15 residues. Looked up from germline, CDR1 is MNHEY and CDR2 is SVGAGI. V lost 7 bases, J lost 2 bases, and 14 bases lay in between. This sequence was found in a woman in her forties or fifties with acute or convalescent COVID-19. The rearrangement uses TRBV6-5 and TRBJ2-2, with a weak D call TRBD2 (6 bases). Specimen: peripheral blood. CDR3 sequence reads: CASNFGTRNTGELFF. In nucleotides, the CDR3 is TGTGCCAGCAATTTCGGGACTCGTAACACCGGGGAGCTGTTTTTT.